This TCR beta chain was obtained from a study of human T cells and chemical hapten exposure. The time point here: pre-sensitization, week 0. The treatment: therapeutic diphenylcyclopropenone sensitization with weekly scalp DPC. This clonotype was seen only a few times. V lost 6 bases and J 7 bases, leaving 12 bases between the germline ends. The CDR3 consists of 12 residues. Per germline, CDR1 LGHDT and CDR2 YNNKEL (reference sequence). MiXCR, applied by TCRdb to the RACE reads, yields one record per CDR3 protein. In the table there are approximately 80,000 distinct CDR3 sequences, about 15% of which are singletons.

The chain links TRBV3-1 to TRBJ1-1; D perhaps matches TRBD1 (5 bases). The sequence was obtained from a woman aged 45-60 years with alopecia areata. Some clones in this sample may be carry-over from other donors' samples. The source was whole blood, collected in connection with sensitization to the hapten diphenylcyclopropenone (DPC). The DNA of the CDR3 is TGTGCCAGCAGTCAACGGGGGGTTGAAGCTTTCTTT. It is translated as CASSQRGVEAFF.